This T cell receptor (beta chain) was sequenced for a study of memory B cells and T cells in multiple sclerosis. Regarding the study as a whole: Clone-set sizes differed between compartments, so shared clonotype counts needed normalization.

With regard to this clone: Its target is not known.

Germline lookup yields CDR1 LNHDA and CDR2 SQIVND (reference sequence). The trim removed 5 bases at V and 2 bases at J, leaving 15 bases unmatched. This CDR3 spans 18 amino acids. Profiling relied on immunoSEQ multiplex PCR, and the TCRdb table lists in-frame clones only, not all of them. Here the sample spans about 8,000 clones, under 60% being singletons. The clonotype was recovered from a human donor with multiple sclerosis. The gene calls are TRBV19 and TRBJ1-5, with 7 nucleotides matching TRBD1. The sample comprised memory (CD45RO+) CD8+ T cells from blood. DNA for the CDR3: TGTGCCAGTAGTGACACTGTTACAGGGGAATACCGCAATCAGCCCCAGCATTTT. Translated, it gives CASSDTVTGEYRNQPQHF.